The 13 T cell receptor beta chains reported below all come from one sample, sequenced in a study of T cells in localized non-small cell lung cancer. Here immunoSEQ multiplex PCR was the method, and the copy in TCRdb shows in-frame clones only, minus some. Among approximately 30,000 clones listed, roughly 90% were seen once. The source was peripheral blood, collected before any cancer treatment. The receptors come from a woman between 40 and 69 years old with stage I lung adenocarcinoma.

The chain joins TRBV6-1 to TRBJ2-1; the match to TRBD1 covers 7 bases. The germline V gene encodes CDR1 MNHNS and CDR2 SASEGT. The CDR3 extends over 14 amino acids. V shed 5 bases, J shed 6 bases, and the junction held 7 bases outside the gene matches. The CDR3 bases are TGTGCCAGCAGTAAAGGACAGGCCAGCAATGAGCAGTTCTTC. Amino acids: CASSKGQASNEQFF.

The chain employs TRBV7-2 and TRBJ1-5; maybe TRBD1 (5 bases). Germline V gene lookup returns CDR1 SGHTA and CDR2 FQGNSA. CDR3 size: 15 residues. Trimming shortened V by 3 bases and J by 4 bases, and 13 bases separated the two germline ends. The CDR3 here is CASSFIVGRNQPQHF. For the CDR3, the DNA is TGTGCCAGCAGCTTTATCGTGGGGCGGAATCAGCCCCAGCATTTT. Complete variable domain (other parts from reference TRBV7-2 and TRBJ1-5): GAGVSQSPSNKVTEKGKDVELRCDPISGHTALYWYRQSLGQGLEFLIYFQGNSAPDKSGLPSDRFSAERTGGSVSTLTIQRTQQEDSAVYLCASSFIVGRNQPQHFGDGTRLSIL.

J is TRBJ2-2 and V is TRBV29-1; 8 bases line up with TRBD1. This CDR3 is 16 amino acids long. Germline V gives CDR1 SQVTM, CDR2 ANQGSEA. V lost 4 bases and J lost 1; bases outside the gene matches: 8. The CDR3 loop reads CSVAERTGRNTGELFF. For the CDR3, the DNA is TGCAGCGTTGCAGAGAGGACAGGGAGGAACACCGGGGAGCTGTTTTTT.

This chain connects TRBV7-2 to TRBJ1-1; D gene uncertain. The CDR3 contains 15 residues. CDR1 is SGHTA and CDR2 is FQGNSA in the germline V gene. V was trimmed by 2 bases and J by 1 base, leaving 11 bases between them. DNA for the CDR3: TGTGCCAGCAGCTTAAACCCATCTCGGAACACTGAAGCTTTCTTT. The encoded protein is CASSLNPSRNTEAFF.

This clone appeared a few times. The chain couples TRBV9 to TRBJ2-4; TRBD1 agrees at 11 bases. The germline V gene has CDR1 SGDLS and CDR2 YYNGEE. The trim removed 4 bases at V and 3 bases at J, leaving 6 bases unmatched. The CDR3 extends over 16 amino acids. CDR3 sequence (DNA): TGTGCCAGCAGCTCATTGGGACAGGGGGTCAAAAACATTCAGTACTTC. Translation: CASSSLGQGVKNIQYF.

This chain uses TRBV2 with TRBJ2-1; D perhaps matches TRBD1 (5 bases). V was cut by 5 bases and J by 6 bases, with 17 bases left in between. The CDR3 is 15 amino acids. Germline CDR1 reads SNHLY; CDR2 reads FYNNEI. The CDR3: CASSWTPGASNEQFF. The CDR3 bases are TGTGCCAGCAGTTGGACCCCTGGGGCCTCCAATGAGCAGTTCTTC.

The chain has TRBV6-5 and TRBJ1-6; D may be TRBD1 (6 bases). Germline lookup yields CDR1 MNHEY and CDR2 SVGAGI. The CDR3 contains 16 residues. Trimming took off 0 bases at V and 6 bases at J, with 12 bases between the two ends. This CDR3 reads CASSYSRGGPNSPLHF. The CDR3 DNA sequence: TGTGCCAGCAGTTACTCGAGAGGGGGGCCTAATTCACCCCTCCACTTT.

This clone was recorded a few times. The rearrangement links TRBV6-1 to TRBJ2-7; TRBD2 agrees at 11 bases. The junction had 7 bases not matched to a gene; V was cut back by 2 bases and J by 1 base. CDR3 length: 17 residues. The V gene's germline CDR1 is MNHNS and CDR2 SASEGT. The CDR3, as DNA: TGTGCCAGCAGTGAAATAGCGGGGGGGCCCTCTTCCTACGAGCAGTACTTC. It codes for CASSEIAGGPSSYEQYF.

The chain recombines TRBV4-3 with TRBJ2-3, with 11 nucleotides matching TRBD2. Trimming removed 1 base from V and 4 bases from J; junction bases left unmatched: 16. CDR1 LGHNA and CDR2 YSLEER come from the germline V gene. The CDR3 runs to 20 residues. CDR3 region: CASSQVPTSSGGPPADTQYF. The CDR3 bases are TGCGCCAGCAGCCAAGTCCCGACCTCTAGCGGGGGGCCGCCCGCAGATACGCAGTATTTT.

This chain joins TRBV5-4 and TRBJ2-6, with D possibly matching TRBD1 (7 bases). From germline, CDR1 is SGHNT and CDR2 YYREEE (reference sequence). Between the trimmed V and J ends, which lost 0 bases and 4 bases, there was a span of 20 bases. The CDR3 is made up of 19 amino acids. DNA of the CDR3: TGTGCCAGCAGCTTGGCAGGGGGGAGCCTCGCGGGAGGGGCCAACGTCCTGACTTTC. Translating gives CASSLAGGSLAGGANVLTF.

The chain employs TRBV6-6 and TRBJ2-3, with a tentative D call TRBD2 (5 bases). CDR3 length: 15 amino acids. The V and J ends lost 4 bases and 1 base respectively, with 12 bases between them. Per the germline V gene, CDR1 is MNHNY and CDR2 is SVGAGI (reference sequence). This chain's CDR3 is CASSSLLEGTDTQYF. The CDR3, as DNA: TGTGCCAGCAGTTCCCTACTAGAGGGCACAGATACGCAGTATTTT.

As DNA, the CDR3 is TGTGCCAGCAGCTCTGCGGGGAGGGTGAACACTGAAGCTTTCTTT. Amino acid sequence: CASSSAGRVNTEAFF. The gene calls are TRBV7-9 and TRBJ1-1; D remains unclear. Trimming took 4 bases from V and 0 from J, leaving 12 bases between them. Germline V gene sequence: CDR1 SEHNR, CDR2 FQNEAQ (reference sequence). The CDR3 runs to 15 residues.

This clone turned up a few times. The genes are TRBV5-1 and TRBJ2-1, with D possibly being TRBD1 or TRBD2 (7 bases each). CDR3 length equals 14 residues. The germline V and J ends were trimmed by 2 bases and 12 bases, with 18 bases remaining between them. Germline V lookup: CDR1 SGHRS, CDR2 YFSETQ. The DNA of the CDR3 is TGCGCCAGCAGCTTAAGACAGGGAGGGCTTTTGCAGTTCTTC. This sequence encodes CASSLRQGGLLQFF. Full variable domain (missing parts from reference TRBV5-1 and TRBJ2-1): KAGVTQTPRYLIKTRGQQVTLSCSPISGHRSVSWYQQTPGQGLQFLFEYFSETQRNKGNFPGRFSGRQFSNSRSEMNVSTLELGDSALYLCASSLRQGGLLQFFGPGTRLTVL.